This TCR beta chain comes out of a study of cytotoxic CD8 clonotypes in ibrutinib-treated CLL (dated by TCRdb to the early 2020s). Looking at the study overall: The cohort was composed of 11 relapsed/refractory and about 16 treatment-naive patients; IGHV unmutated status was identified in 17 patients. Longitudinal samples were obtainable from about 30% of the 86 participants in the trial. Partial responses were observed in roughly 25 patients and complete responses in 2; after a median follow-up of 68 months, remission was maintained in 14 patients and progression was observed in about twelve. Response samples were taken after a median of 12 months on treatment, ranging from 6 to 36 months. Samples averaged roughly 260,000 productive templates and roughly 86,000 productive rearrangements. Cryopreserved peripheral blood mononuclear cells were obtained prior to treatment, at the time of response, and at either disease progression or sustained remission. Overall results and qualifications from the work: Public clonotypes were found to be uncommon and were observed to contract or remain stable during treatment; the increase in clonality was shown to reflect expansion of private clonotypes at ibrutinib response. Lymph node repertoires were not examined, and the timing of sampling was not matched between patients in sustained remission and those whose disease progressed. An increase in clonality was observed at ibrutinib response, with clonality remaining stable during sustained remission and falling back toward baseline at progression. Baseline clonality exceeded that of age-matched healthy donors and correlated strongly with circulating CD8+ T-cell counts.

For TCR beta library preparation, roughly 2.1 micrograms of genomic DNA were isolated from cryopreserved PBMCs. Longitudinal blood samples from CLL patients on ibrutinib monotherapy were analyzed using high-throughput TCR beta sequencing. Patients were enrolled in a phase 2 open-label single-center ibrutinib monotherapy trial. For this clone: Which antigen it targets is not known. No base-level quality is on record; no much larger clone is a single base apart.

Each clonotype received, on average, about 10x coverage in deep resolution sequencing performed on a MiSeq, where the target depth lay between 1 in 1 million and 1 in 200,000 T cells. The immunoSEQ hsTCRB Kit was used to generate TCR beta libraries. For the original study's pipeline: ImmunoSEQ Data Assistant and ImmunoSEQ Analyzer were used for data analysis, and V, D and J genes were assigned according to IMGT definitions. Clonality, which ranges from 0 to 1, was calculated as one minus the normalized Shannon entropy of productive rearrangement frequencies. Public clonotype analysis was restricted to overrepresented clonotypes comprising at least 0.05% of each patient's repertoire. Repertoires from thirteen age-matched healthy donors in immuneACCESS were used as clonality controls. TCRdb carries this immuneACCESS record with in-frame sequences only. Its versions omit some clonotypes, under half of them owing to an unresolved V gene in the studies checked, with the rest unexplained. Clone size and V and J calls were adopted from that table, with D and trimming inferred from the DNA. The sample data list some 300,000 clones, and almost 80% of these were observed just once. In total, the top ten clones hold 6.5% to 8.5% of the sample.

Material: PBMCs, obtained before ibrutinib treatment. The clonotype was recovered from a human donor with chronic lymphocytic leukemia.

CDR3 reads: CASSSQGQYSYEQYF. The DNA sequence is given as TGTGCCAGCAGCTCCCAGGGTCAGTATAGCTACGAGCAGTACTTC. In this chain, TRBV7-8 is recombined with TRBJ2-7; 5 matching bases give a weak D call of TRBD1. Reading the germline V gene gives CDR1 SGHVS and CDR2 FQNEAQ. Counted from cysteine to phenylalanine, this CDR3 has 15 amino acids. Only the CDR3 DNA stays, 45 bases, in frame from base 1. V is cut by 4 bases and J by 3 bases, and the space between the germline ends is 16 bases.